These T cell receptor beta chains were read from a single sample in a study of a mutant IDH1 vaccine in newly diagnosed glioma. Some clones are missing from TCRdb's copy, which holds only in-frame ones; the method was immunoSEQ multiplex PCR. The sample shows 40,000 to 50,000 clones, approximately 85% of them seen only once. For these TCRs, the target antigens are not known. Source: PBMCs, taken from a glioma patient whose treatment included an IDH1 peptide vaccine. Receptors were obtained from a man aged 40-49 years with glioma. Both conserved end residues are part of each CDR3. A D gene is named only where the DNA matches it firmly. Size values are once, few and many counts, or a class for expanded clones, and some rows have none.

j_call v_call d_call clone_size cdr3_length cdr3_aa cdr3_nt
TRBJ1-3 TRBV7-2 TRBD1 NA 14 CASSPNRGGNTIYF TGTGCCAGCAGCCCTAACAGGGGTGGAAACACCATATATTTT
TRBJ2-5 TRBV5-1 NA NA 11 CASSQQETQYF TGCGCCAGCTCGCAGCAAGAGACCCAGTACTTC
TRBJ2-7 TRBV5-4 NA NA 11 CASSGVGEQYF TGTGCCAGCAGCGGAGTAGGGGAGCAGTACTTC
TRBJ1-4 TRBV5-1 NA NA 16 CASSLVGVTTNEKLFF TGCGCCAGCAGCTTGGTCGGGGTGACAACTAATGAAAAACTGTTTTTT
TRBJ2-1 TRBV10-1 NA NA 18 CASNTMCGVTLHYNEQFF TGCGCCAGCAATACGATGTGCGGGGTAACCCTACACTACAATGAGCAGTTCTTC
TRBJ1-2 TRBV19 NA NA 12 CASSITVYGYTF TGTGCCAGTAGTATTACAGTATATGGCTACACCTTC
TRBJ2-1 TRBV19 TRBD2 NA 14 CASRNSGRGNEQFF TGTGCCAGTAGGAATAGCGGGAGAGGCAATGAGCAGTTCTTC
TRBJ2-7 TRBV7-9 TRBD2 NA 16 CASSLVEVAGAWEQYF TGTGCCAGCAGCTTAGTAGAGGTAGCGGGAGCTTGGGAGCAGTACTTC
TRBJ2-7 TRBV25-1 NA NA 14 CASSVRDGPYEQYF TGTGCCAGCAGTGTCCGGGACGGCCCCTACGAGCAGTACTTC
TRBJ2-1 TRBV10-3 TRBD2 NA 15 CAISGGTSGSDEQFF TGTGCCATCAGTGGGGGGACTAGCGGGAGTGATGAGCAGTTCTTC
TRBJ1-5 TRBV19 NA NA 13 CASSIMGGQPQHF TGTGCCAGTAGTATAATGGGTGGTCAGCCCCAGCATTTT
TRBJ2-2 TRBV18 TRBD2 NA 19 CASSPLRGVRAGTTGELFF TGTGCCAGCTCACCACTGAGAGGGGTTAGAGCGGGAACCACCGGGGAGCTGTTTTTT
TRBJ2-2 TRBV19 NA NA 14 CASSRDRRVGELFF TGTGCCAGTAGTAGAGACCGACGAGTCGGGGAGCTGTTTTTT
TRBJ2-7 TRBV5-1 TRBD2 NA 15 CASSPETSGTSGQYF TGCGCCAGCAGCCCAGAGACTAGCGGGACTTCGGGGCAGTACTTC
TRBJ2-7 TRBV19 NA NA 13 CASSIDPAYEQYF TGTGCCAGTAGTATAGATCCCGCATACGAGCAGTACTTC
TRBJ2-7 TRBV27 NA NA 13 CASGGRSSYEQYF TGTGCCAGCGGTGGTAGGTCCTCCTACGAGCAGTACTTC
TRBJ2-1 TRBV9 TRBD2 NA 19 CASSVHTSGRAGRDNEQFF TGTGCCAGCAGCGTACATACTAGCGGGAGGGCTGGGAGGGACAATGAGCAGTTCTTC
TRBJ2-7 TRBV9 NA NA 14 CASSPRVRTYEQYF TGTGCCAGCAGCCCCCGGGTGCGCACCTACGAGCAGTACTTC
TRBJ1-5 TRBV9 NA NA 14 CASSVWGSNQPQHF TGTGCCAGCAGCGTATGGGGTAGCAATCAGCCCCAGCATTTT
TRBJ2-7 TRBV5-1 TRBD2 once 14 CASSLASGRPEQYF TGCGCCAGCAGCTTGGCCAGCGGGAGGCCCGAGCAGTACTTC
TRBJ2-1 TRBV19 TRBD2 NA 14 CASNGLAGGNEQFF TGTGCCAGTAATGGACTAGCGGGAGGGAATGAGCAGTTCTTC
TRBJ2-5 TRBV9 TRBD2 NA 14 CASSAGRAEETQYF TGTGCCAGCAGCGCCGGGAGGGCCGAGGAGACCCAGTACTTC
TRBJ2-1 TRBV4-1 TRBD2 NA 19 CASSQDPGRLAGSYNEQFF TGCGCCAGCAGCCAAGATCCCGGGAGACTAGCGGGCTCCTACAATGAGCAGTTCTTC
TRBJ1-1 TRBV19 NA few 14 CASSPRFRNTEAFF TGTGCCAGTAGTCCCCGCTTCAGGAACACTGAAGCTTTCTTT
TRBJ2-7 TRBV7-8 NA NA 14 CASRVIPRKAEQYF TGTGCCAGCAGAGTGATCCCGCGAAAGGCCGAGCAGTACTTC
TRBJ2-7 TRBV7-2 NA NA 17 CASSHQQGRGTSYEQYF TGTGCCAGCAGCCACCAACAGGGTCGCGGGACGTCCTACGAGCAGTACTTC
TRBJ2-7 TRBV5-1 NA NA 17 CASSLGTWTNPLYEQYF TGCGCCAGCAGCTTGGGGACCTGGACTAACCCACTCTACGAGCAGTACTTC
TRBJ2-5 TRBV5-5 NA NA 12 CASSPGQETQYF TGTGCCAGCAGCCCAGGCCAAGAGACCCAGTACTTC
TRBJ2-1 TRBV7-2 TRBD2 NA 15 CASSEGLAVYNEQFF TGTGCCAGCAGCGAAGGACTAGCGGTATACAATGAGCAGTTCTTC
TRBJ2-1 TRBV7-3 TRBD1 NA 14 CASSEGQSYNEQFF TGTGCCAGCAGCGAGGGACAGAGCTACAATGAGCAGTTCTTC
TRBJ2-6 TRBV25-1 TRBD1 NA 15 CASSDTGVGANVLTF TGTGCCAGCAGTGATACAGGGGTGGGGGCCAACGTCCTGACTTTC
TRBJ2-3 TRBV10-1 TRBD2 NA 22 CASSETLAGDSLRRLGTDTQYF TGCGCCAGCAGTGAGACTCTAGCGGGAGACTCACTCCGCCGCTTAGGCACAGATACGCAGTATTTT
TRBJ2-7 TRBV4-1 NA NA 16 CASSQEDRRDTYEQYF TGCGCCAGCAGCCAAGAAGACAGGAGGGACACCTACGAGCAGTACTTC
TRBJ2-5 TRBV18 NA once 14 CASSTGTLGETQYF TGTGCCAGCTCGACGGGGACATTAGGGGAGACCCAGTACTTC
TRBJ2-3 TRBV6-4 NA NA 14 CASSDGRGGDTQYF TGTGCCAGCAGTGACGGACGGGGTGGGGATACGCAGTATTTT
TRBJ2-5 TRBV9 NA NA 16 CASSVGPRGDQETQYF TGTGCCAGCAGCGTAGGCCCCCGGGGTGACCAAGAGACCCAGTACTTC
TRBJ2-2 TRBV7-3 TRBD2 NA 15 CASSPGGGDTGELFF TGTGCCAGCAGCCCCGGGGGGGGAGACACCGGGGAGCTGTTTTTT
TRBJ2-2 TRBV6-5 TRBD2 NA 14 CASRAGGGGGELFF TGTGCCAGCAGGGCGGGAGGAGGAGGCGGGGAGCTGTTTTTT
TRBJ2-1 TRBV11-1 NA NA 15 CASRLDRLVYNEQFF TGTGCCAGCAGGCTCGACCGGCTCGTCTACAATGAGCAGTTCTTC
TRBJ2-1 TRBV18 NA NA 11 CASSGIDEQFF TGTGCCAGCTCGGGGATCGACGAGCAGTTCTTC
TRBJ1-5 TRBV9 NA NA 15 CASSVGAGRNQPQHF TGTGCCAGCAGCGTAGGTGCGGGAAGGAATCAGCCCCAGCATTTT
TRBJ1-4 TRBV28 TRBD1 NA 13 CASSPGQGGKLFF TGTGCCAGCAGCCCCGGACAGGGGGGAAAACTGTTTTTT
TRBJ2-7 TRBV9 TRBD2 once 15 CASSVGPSGSYEQYF TGTGCCAGCAGCGTAGGACCTAGCGGGAGTTACGAGCAGTACTTC
TRBJ2-7 TRBV6-6 TRBD2 NA 13 CASSMRESYEQYF TGTGCCAGCAGTATGCGGGAGTCCTACGAGCAGTACTTC
TRBJ1-2 TRBV7-9 TRBD1 once 14 CASSPEQGDYGYTF TGTGCCAGCAGCCCAGAACAGGGGGACTATGGCTACACCTTC
TRBJ1-5 TRBV27 TRBD1 few 15 CASTKTGISNQPQHF TGTGCCAGCACAAAGACAGGGATTAGCAATCAGCCCCAGCATTTT
TRBJ2-1 TRBV4-2 NA few 13 CASSQGQLTEQFF TGTGCCAGCAGCCAAGGTCAACTCACGGAGCAGTTCTTC
TRBJ2-7 TRBV6-5 TRBD1 NA 16 CASSYSSRGPMYEQYF TGTGCCAGCAGTTACAGTAGCAGGGGGCCTATGTACGAGCAGTACTTC